This T cell receptor beta chain was captured by sequencing in a study of T cells after yellow fever vaccination. One entry per CDR3 protein, called by TCRdb with MiXCR from the 5' RACE reads. Of a few hundred thousand distinct CDR3 sequences in the sample, 17% were seen once. CDR3 length equals 15 residues. Germline CDR1 SGDLS, CDR2 YYNGEE. V was clipped by 3 bases and J by 4 bases, with 13 bases between them. The V call is TRBV9, the J call TRBJ1-4, with TRBD1 as a possible D gene (5 bases). Sample: PBMCs, taken 5 to 6 days after the first yellow fever vaccination. The origin of this receptor is a man younger than 30 who received the YFV17D yellow fever vaccine. The chain's CDR3 is CASSDGAGHNEKLFF. CDR3 bases: TGTGCCAGCAGCGATGGGGCAGGACATAATGAAAAACTGTTTTTT.